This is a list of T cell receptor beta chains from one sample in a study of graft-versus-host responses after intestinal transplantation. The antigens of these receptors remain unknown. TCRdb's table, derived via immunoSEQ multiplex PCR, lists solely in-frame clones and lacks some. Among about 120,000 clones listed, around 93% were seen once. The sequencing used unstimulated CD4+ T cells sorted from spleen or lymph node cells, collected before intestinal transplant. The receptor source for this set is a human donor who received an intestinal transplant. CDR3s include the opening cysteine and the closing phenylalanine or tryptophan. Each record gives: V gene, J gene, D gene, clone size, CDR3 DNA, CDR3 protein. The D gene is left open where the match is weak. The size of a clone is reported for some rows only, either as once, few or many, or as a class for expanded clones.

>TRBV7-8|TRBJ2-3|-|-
TGTGCCAGCAGGCCGCGGACCACTGTAAGGGATACGCAGTATTTT
CASRPRTTVRDTQYF
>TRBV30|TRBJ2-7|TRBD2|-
TGTGCCTGGAGACTAGCGGGCTCCTACGAGCAGTACTTC
CAWRLAGSYEQYF
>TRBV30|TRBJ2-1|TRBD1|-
TGTGCCTGGACCGCAGGGGGAAACGGTGAGCAGTTCTTC
CAWTAGGNGEQFF
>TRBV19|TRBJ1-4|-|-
TGTGCCAGTAGTATAGAGGCGGCTAATGAAAAACTGTTTTTT
CASSIEAANEKLFF
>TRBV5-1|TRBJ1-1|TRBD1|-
TGCGCCAGCAGCATAGAGACAGGGACGCGGGCTTTCTTT
CASSIETGTRAFF
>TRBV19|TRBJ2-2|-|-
TGTGCCAGTAGTTCACCAGTGTACACCGGGGAGCTGTTTTTT
CASSSPVYTGELFF
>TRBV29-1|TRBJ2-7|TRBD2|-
TGCAGCGTTGGGACTAGCGGGGTCTACGAGCAGTACTTC
CSVGTSGVYEQYF
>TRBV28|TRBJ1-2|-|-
TGTGCCAGCAGACCGGGCAGTGAAGGACCTAACTATGGCTACACCTTC
CASRPGSEGPNYGYTF
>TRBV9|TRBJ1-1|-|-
TGTGCCAGCAGCGTAGGAGGGAGGGGCCCGAACACTGAAGCTTTCTTT
CASSVGGRGPNTEAFF
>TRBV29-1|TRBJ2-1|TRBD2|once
TGCAGCGTTGGGGGGACTAGCAGAATCTACAATGAGCAGTTCTTC
CSVGGTSRIYNEQFF
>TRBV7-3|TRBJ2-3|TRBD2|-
TGTGCCAGCAGCTTAACCGGGGGGACTAGCACAGATACGCAGTATTTT
CASSLTGGTSTDTQYF
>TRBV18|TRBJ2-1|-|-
TGTGCCAGCTCACAAGGAGGGATCGATGAGCAGTTCTTC
CASSQGGIDEQFF
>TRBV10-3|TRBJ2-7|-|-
TGTGCCATCAGTGCGGAGCCCCCCTACGAGCAGTACTTC
CAISAEPPYEQYF
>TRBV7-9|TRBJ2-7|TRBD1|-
TGTGCCAGCAGCGCGACCGGACAGGGTATTTTTGCCTACGAGCAGTACTTC
CASSATGQGIFAYEQYF
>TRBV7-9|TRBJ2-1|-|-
TGTGCCAGCCCCGGGACGGAGATATACAATGAGCAGTTCTTC
CASPGTEIYNEQFF
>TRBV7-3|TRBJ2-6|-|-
TGTGCCAGCGGCGACAGTGCCTTCTCTGGGGCCAACGTCCTGACTTTC
CASGDSAFSGANVLTF
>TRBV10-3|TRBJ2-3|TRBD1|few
TGTGCCATACAAAGACAGGGAGTGGATACGCAGTATTTT
CAIQRQGVDTQYF
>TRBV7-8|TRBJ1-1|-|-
TGTGCCAGCAGCTTAGCAGGGACGACTGAAGCTTTCTTT
CASSLAGTTEAFF
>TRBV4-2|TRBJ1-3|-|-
TGTGCCAGCAGCCAAGAAGGGGTACAGGCGCGCTCTGGAAACACCATATATTTT
CASSQEGVQARSGNTIYF
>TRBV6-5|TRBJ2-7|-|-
TGTGCCAGCAGTTTGGGGGTTGGCAGGTCGGAGGAGCAGTACTTC
CASSLGVGRSEEQYF
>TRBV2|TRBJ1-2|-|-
TGTGCCAGCAGTGAAACCCCTTATGGCTACACCTTC
CASSETPYGYTF
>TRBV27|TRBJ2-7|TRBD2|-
TGTGCCAGCAGTTCGACTAGCGGGAGAGGCGAGCAGTACTTC
CASSSTSGRGEQYF
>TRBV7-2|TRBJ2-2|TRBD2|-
TGTGCCAGCAGGCGCGGGACTAGCGGGAGGGCCGGGAACACCGGGGAGCTGTTTTTT
CASRRGTSGRAGNTGELFF
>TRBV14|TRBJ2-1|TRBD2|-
TGTGCCACCCGTCTAGCGGGAGCTAATGAGCAGTTCTTC
CATRLAGANEQFF
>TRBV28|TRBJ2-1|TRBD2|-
TGTGCCAGCAGTCTACCGGGACTAGCGGCCAATGAGCAGTTCTTC
CASSLPGLAANEQFF
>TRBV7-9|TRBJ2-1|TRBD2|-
TGTGCCAGCAGCTTAGTAGCGGGGGGTGAGCAGTTCTTC
CASSLVAGGEQFF
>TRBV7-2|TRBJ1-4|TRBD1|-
TGTGCCAGCAGCTCCCAGGGGGCTAATGAAAAACTGTTTTTT
CASSSQGANEKLFF
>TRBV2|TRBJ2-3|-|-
TGTGCCAGTTACAGGGCGGACACAGATACGCAGTATTTT
CASYRADTDTQYF
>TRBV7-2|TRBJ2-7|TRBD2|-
TGTGCCAGCAGCTTTAATAGCGGGAGGGCCCGGGACGAGCAGTACTTC
CASSFNSGRARDEQYF
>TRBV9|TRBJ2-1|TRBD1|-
TGTGCCAGCACCAAGACAGGGAATGAGCAGTTCTTC
CASTKTGNEQFF
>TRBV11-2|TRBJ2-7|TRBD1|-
TGTGCCAGCACCGAACCGAAGGGGGCTTTCTCCTACGAGCAGTACTTC
CASTEPKGAFSYEQYF
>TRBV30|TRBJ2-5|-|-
TGTGCCTGGACCCAAGGGACGTCGTCAAGGACCCAGTACTTC
CAWTQGTSSRTQYF
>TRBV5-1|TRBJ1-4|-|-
TGCGCCAGCAGCTGGGGGGCAGGAACAACTAATGAAAAACTGTTTTTT
CASSWGAGTTNEKLFF
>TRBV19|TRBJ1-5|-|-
TGTGCCAGTAGTATTTTTCGGGACAGCAATCAGCCCCAGCATTTT
CASSIFRDSNQPQHF
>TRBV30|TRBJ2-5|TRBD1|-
TGTGCCTGGAGCCGACAGGGGGAAGAGACCCAGTACTTC
CAWSRQGEETQYF
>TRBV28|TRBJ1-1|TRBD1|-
TGTGCCAGCAGTGCCTCCGGGACAGGGGGCTGGAACACTGAAGCTTTCTTT
CASSASGTGGWNTEAFF
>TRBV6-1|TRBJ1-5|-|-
TGTGCCAGCAGTGAAGAACAGGCCTTTAGCAATCAGCCCCAGCATTTT
CASSEEQAFSNQPQHF